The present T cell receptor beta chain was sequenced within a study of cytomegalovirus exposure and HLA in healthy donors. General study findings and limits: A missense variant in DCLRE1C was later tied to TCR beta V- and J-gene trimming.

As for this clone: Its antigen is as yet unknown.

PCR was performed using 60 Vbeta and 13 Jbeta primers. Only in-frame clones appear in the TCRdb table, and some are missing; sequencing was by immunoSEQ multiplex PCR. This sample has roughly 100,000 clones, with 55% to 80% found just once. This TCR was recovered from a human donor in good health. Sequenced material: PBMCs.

CDR3 region: CASSQVLLETQYF. CDR3 coding DNA: TGCGCCAGCAGCCAAGTCCTTTTAGAGACCCAGTACTTC. The chain is built from TRBV4-1 and TRBJ2-5; D not certain. Germline CDR1 MGHRA, CDR2 YSYEKL. CDR3 length: 13 residues. Trimming left V 1 base short and J 4 bases short, with 7 bases between.